These 20 T cell receptor beta chains share one sample of origin, sequenced in a study of graft-versus-host responses after intestinal transplantation. Assay: immunoSEQ multiplex PCR; the TCRdb copy retains only in-frame clones and omits some. The sample yields more than 100,000 clones, 85% to 95% seen once. No antigen has been identified for these receptors. Sequences were derived from unstimulated CD8+ T cells sorted from spleen or lymph node cells, sampled before intestinal transplant. All receptors come from a human donor who received an intestinal transplant.

V usage is TRBV11-1 and J usage is TRBJ1-1, with D hard to call. Trimming removed 4 bases from V and 1 base from J, with 1 base in between. CDR3 length equals 11 residues. Germline assignment: CDR1 SGHAT and CDR2 FQDESV (reference sequence). The CDR3 DNA follows: TGTGCCAGCAGCTCGAACACTGAAGCTTTCTTT. This gives the protein CASSSNTEAFF.

This clone was observed once. V is TRBV27 and J is TRBJ1-2, with 9 bases identical to TRBD1. CDR1 and CDR2 from the germline V gene are MNHEY and SMNVEV (reference sequence). This CDR3 contains 14 residues. The junction had 4 bases not matched to a gene; V was cut back by 6 bases and J by 2 bases. Here the CDR3 reads CASRPTGGNYGYTF. CDR3 DNA: TGTGCCAGCAGACCCACAGGGGGCAACTATGGCTACACCTTC.

The V gene is TRBV4-3, the J gene TRBJ2-2; no clear D. CDR1 and CDR2 (germline): LGHNA, YSLEER. The CDR3 covers 13 residues. V was cut by 0 bases and J by 6 bases, with 5 bases left in between. CDR3 bases: TGCGCCAGCAGCCAAGATGTAGCCGGGGAGCTGTTTTTT. Translated, it gives CASSQDVAGELFF.

This chain joins TRBV11-2 and TRBJ2-7, with a tentative D call TRBD2 (7 bases). CDR1 is SGHAT and CDR2 is FQNNGV in the germline V gene. V lost 5 bases and J lost 2, with 13 bases in between. CDR3 length: 14 amino acids. DNA of the CDR3: TGTGCCAGCAGCCTAGGGGGGGTACCCTACGAGCAGTACTTC. This gives the protein CASSLGGVPYEQYF.

The chain is built from TRBV5-1 and TRBJ1-1, with 8 bases aligning to TRBD1. V trimming: 3 bases; J trimming: 0 bases; junction bases outside the gene matches: 7. Germline V CDR1 and CDR2: SGHRS, YFSETQ. The CDR3 runs to 16 residues. The CDR3 sequence: CASSWSQGAMNTEAFF. CDR3 in DNA: TGCGCCAGCAGCTGGTCGCAGGGGGCGATGAACACTGAAGCTTTCTTT.

This chain connects TRBV5-1 to TRBJ2-3; D is perhaps TRBD1 (5 bases). From germline, CDR1 is SGHRS and CDR2 YFSETQ. The CDR3 sequence is 12 residues long. Trimming stripped 2 bases from V and 7 bases from J, with 8 bases between. This chain's CDR3 is CASSFQGNTQYF. CDR3 bases: TGCGCCAGCAGCTTCCAGGGAAATACGCAGTATTTT. The complete variable domain, with remaining parts taken from reference TRBV5-1 and TRBJ2-3, reads KAGVTQTPRYLIKTRGQQVTLSCSPISGHRSVSWYQQTPGQGLQFLFEYFSETQRNKGNFPGRFSGRQFSNSRSEMNVSTLELGDSALYLCASSFQGNTQYFGPGTRLTVL.

The chain joins TRBV23-1 to TRBJ1-2, with 7 bases aligning to TRBD1. TRBV23-1 is treated as an ORF (open reading frame) with a function not yet certain. The CDR3 runs to 16 residues. Trimming took 4 bases from V and 7 from J; bases not matched to a gene: 15. CDR3 coding DNA: TGCGCCAGCAGTCCCCCCCCTAACGACAGGGCGTCTGGCTACACCTTC. Translated, it gives CASSPPPNDRASGYTF.

This chain links TRBV10-1 with TRBJ1-5, with D possibly TRBD1 on 5 matching bases. V was pared by 2 bases and J by 11 bases, with 22 bases between. Germline values: CDR1 WNHNN, CDR2 SYGVQD (reference sequence). This CDR3 is built from 16 residues. The chain's CDR3 is CASSEPRDGSSLAQHF. CDR3 DNA: TGCGCCAGCAGTGAGCCACGGGACGGATCATCCCTAGCCCAGCATTTT.

This chain links TRBV19 with TRBJ1-5; D is possibly TRBD1 (5 bases). V was shortened by 2 bases and J by 4 bases, with 18 bases between the two germline ends. The CDR3 loop spans 17 amino acids. Germline V gene lookup returns CDR1 LNHDA and CDR2 SQIVND (reference sequence). The CDR3 region has the DNA TGTGCCAGTAGTATAAGACTATCCGGGACCGTTAATCAGCCCCAGCATTTT. Translated: CASSIRLSGTVNQPQHF.

The gene calls are TRBV4-3 and TRBJ1-3; D is unresolved. Germline V CDR1 and CDR2: LGHNA, YSLEER. Trimming took off 0 bases at V and 2 bases at J, with 8 bases between the two ends. This CDR3 contains 15 residues. In nucleotides, the CDR3 is TGCGCCAGCAGCCAAGACTCCGGGGCTGGAAACACCATATATTTT. Its translation is CASSQDSGAGNTIYF.

This rearrangement joins TRBV7-9 to TRBJ2-1; no clear D. The CDR3 sequence is 12 residues long. V was clipped by 0 bases and J by 10 bases, with 7 bases between them. Germline V CDR1 and CDR2: SEHNR, FQNEAQ (reference sequence). CDR3 nucleotide sequence: TGTGCCAGCAGCTTAGCCGCGACAGAGCAGTTCTTC. Translation: CASSLAATEQFF.

This chain uses TRBV5-1 with TRBJ2-7; 8 positions agree with TRBD1. V shed 2 bases, J shed 1 base, and the junction held 5 bases outside the gene matches. The germline gives CDR1 SGHRS, CDR2 YFSETQ. The CDR3 has 15 residues. This chain's CDR3 is CASSFGQGASYEQYF. The CDR3 bases are TGCGCCAGCAGCTTTGGGCAGGGGGCATCCTACGAGCAGTACTTC.

The V gene is TRBV7-2, the J gene TRBJ2-1, with D perhaps TRBD2 (6 bases). The V gene lost 9 bases and the J gene lost 4 bases, with 16 bases spanning the gap. Germline V gene lookup returns CDR1 SGHTA and CDR2 FQGNSA. This CDR3 has 14 residues. The CDR3 here is CASRRSGFYNEQFF. The CDR3 bases are TGTGCCAGTAGACGGAGCGGGTTTTACAATGAGCAGTTCTTC.

This chain uses TRBV11-2 with TRBJ1-1; possible D gene TRBD1, 5 bases. Germline CDR1 reads SGHAT; CDR2 reads FQNNGV. V was cut by 5 bases and J by 3 bases, with 16 bases left in between. This CDR3 is built from 15 residues. The DNA for the CDR3 is TGTGCCAGCAGCCCGTTTGACAGCGCCTACACTGAAGCTTTCTTT. Its protein is CASSPFDSAYTEAFF.

This clone was seen only a few times. Other DNA sequences of this sample code for an identical CDR3. The chain recombines TRBV15 with TRBJ2-3; D call uncertain. V was clipped by 0 bases and J by 2 bases, with 3 bases between them. The CDR3 is made up of 13 amino acids. Germline V gene data show CDR1 as LNHNV and CDR2 as YYDKDF (reference sequence). This chain's CDR3 is CATSRDLTDTQYF. In DNA, the CDR3 is TGTGCCACCAGCAGAGATCTCACAGATACGCAGTATTTT.

The V gene is TRBV2, the J gene TRBJ1-3; D is unresolved. The CDR3 sequence is 15 residues long. V was clipped by 1 base and J by 0 bases, with 7 bases between them. The germline gives CDR1 SNHLY, CDR2 FYNNEI. The CDR3 loop reads CASSEDLYSGNTIYF. CDR3 coding DNA: TGTGCCAGCAGTGAAGACCTATACTCTGGAAACACCATATATTTT.

The V call is TRBV6-6, the J call TRBJ2-7; tentative D call: TRBD2 (5 bases). V lost 4 bases and J lost 0, with 13 bases in between. Germline V gene lookup returns CDR1 MNHNY and CDR2 SVGAGI (reference sequence). CDR3 length: 15 residues. CDR3 sequence reads: CASSSGFSDSYEQYF. CDR3 DNA: TGTGCCAGCAGTTCAGGATTTAGCGACTCCTACGAGCAGTACTTC.

The chain has TRBV30 and TRBJ2-7, with 7 bases matching TRBD2. The CDR3 is 14 amino acids. The V segment lost 3 bases and the J segment 0 bases; nucleotides outside the gene matches: 5. Germline V gives CDR1 GTSNPN, CDR2 SVGIG (reference sequence). CDR3 in amino acids: CAWRGGSSSYEQYF. The CDR3 region has the DNA TGTGCCTGGAGAGGCGGGAGTAGCTCCTACGAGCAGTACTTC.

The chain combines TRBV4-1 with TRBJ1-1; no reliable D call. V lost 2 bases, J lost 0 bases, and 7 bases lay in between. The CDR3 contains 14 residues. Germline V gives CDR1 MGHRA, CDR2 YSYEKL. CDR3 residues: CASSQTTLNTEAFF. The CDR3 DNA follows: TGCGCCAGCAGCCAAACGACGTTGAACACTGAAGCTTTCTTT.

The chain carries TRBV7-3 and TRBJ2-1; 7 nucleotides line up with TRBD2. Losses at the gene ends were 4 bases for V and 2 bases for J; bases not matched to a gene: 5. CDR1 and CDR2 (germline): SGHTA, FQGTGA. This CDR3 spans 15 amino acids. Here the CDR3 reads CASSSGLAAYNEQFF. As DNA, the CDR3 is TGTGCCAGCAGCTCCGGGCTAGCGGCCTACAATGAGCAGTTCTTC. The variable domain in full, with the rest retrieved from reference TRBV7-3 and TRBJ2-1, is GAGVSQTPSNKVTEKGKYVELRCDPISGHTALYWYRQSLGQGPEFLIYFQGTGAADDSGLPNDRFFAVRPEGSVSTLKIQRTERGDSAVYLCASSSGLAAYNEQFFGPGTRLTVL.